These T cell receptor beta chains were read from a single sample in a study of shared clonotypes between healthy human individuals. The assay was immunoSEQ multiplex PCR, and TCRdb's table has in-frame clones only and misses some. The sample has some 1.5 million clones, nearly 99% seen once. Sequenced sample: naive CD4+ T cells sorted from blood. The receptors were sampled from a man aged 25 to 40 in good health. Each CDR3 is given with its conserved first and last residue. The D gene is left open where the match is weak. Clone size, where shown, is once, few, many, or a class for clones that have expanded.

>TRBV5-4|NA|TRBJ2-6|NA
CASRDFYSVSGANVLTF
>TRBV5-1|TRBD2|TRBJ2-3|NA
CASSTGLAASTDTQYF
>TRBV18|TRBD1|TRBJ1-4|NA
CASSPPGQGDEKLFF
>TRBV28|NA|TRBJ2-1|NA
CASITQGSSYNEQFF
>TRBV29-1|NA|TRBJ2-7|NA
CSVEEGYEQYF
>TRBV5-1|NA|TRBJ2-5|NA
CASSLEQGGKTQYF
>TRBV28|TRBD1|TRBJ2-7|NA
CASSPTGAPSYEQYF
>TRBV5-1|NA|TRBJ2-1|NA
CASSSSTGNEQFF
>TRBV18|NA|TRBJ2-1|NA
CASSPRSQPETNEQFF
>TRBV2|TRBD2|TRBJ2-1|NA
CASGGLAGVYNEQFF
>TRBV19|TRBD1|TRBJ2-7|NA
CASSIRGQGPYEQYF
>TRBV10-3|TRBD1|TRBJ2-7|once
CAITANPGTGGFEQYF
>TRBV20-1|TRBD1|TRBJ2-7|NA
CSAPGGYEQYF
>TRBV27|NA|TRBJ2-6|NA
CASSPLNRAGANVLTF
>TRBV11-2|NA|TRBJ2-7|NA
CASSLAESPLEQYF
>TRBV10-3|NA|TRBJ2-7|NA
CAISESRDEQYF
>TRBV27|NA|TRBJ1-5|NA
CASSFRGNQPQHF
>TRBV11-3|TRBD2|TRBJ2-3|NA
CASSLGPPAGGKDTQYF
>TRBV2|TRBD2|TRBJ2-1|NA
CASMMREGYNEQFF
>TRBV6-5|NA|TRBJ1-1|NA
CASSRGGTEAFF
>TRBV6-5|NA|TRBJ2-5|NA
CASSYWGDQETQYF
>TRBV28|TRBD1|TRBJ2-6|NA
CASPTGTGASGANVLTF
>TRBV28|TRBD1|TRBJ1-5|NA
CASSQRNRDRYSNQPQHF
>TRBV5-5|NA|TRBJ2-7|NA
CASSLGVSDQRPYEQYF
>TRBV29-1|NA|TRBJ2-3|NA
CSVENGLLYF
>TRBV6-5|NA|TRBJ2-7|once
CASSYSRSSYEQYF
>TRBV5-5|TRBD1|TRBJ2-7|NA
CASTLSSGTGSISF
>TRBV6-4|NA|TRBJ2-5|NA
CASSDSWGPVQETQYF